The subject of this entry is one TCR beta chain. The entry originates in a study of early T cells in non-severe SARS-CoV-2 infection. Across the whole study: From unsorted whole blood, bulk RNA was sequenced, and the chains remained unpaired.

This CDR3 is 14 amino acids long. CDR1 is SGHTA, CDR2 FQGTGA, per germline. V dropped 5 bases and J dropped 5 bases, with 14 bases sitting between them. Attached unique molecular identifiers marked individual cDNA molecules. TCRdb processed the 5' RACE reads anew with MiXCR; each CDR3 protein has one entry. This sample yields some 80,000 distinct CDR3 sequences, of which more than 9% are seen a single time; around 8% belongs to the top ten. This clonotype was obtained from an adult who was a healthcare worker with PCR-confirmed SARS-CoV-2 infection or an uninfected control (not recorded which). The sequences come from whole blood, collected at baseline. The chain joins TRBV7-3 to TRBJ2-3; D may match TRBD1 or TRBD2 (5 bases each). DNA of the CDR3: TGTGCCAGCAGCAGGGACCCTCAGGGAGATACGCAGTATTTT. Protein sequence: CASSRDPQGDTQYF.